This T cell receptor beta chain was captured by sequencing in a study of CD8 T cells in Susac syndrome. General study findings and limits: Clonal expansion was missing from Susac syndrome CD4+ T cell repertoires.

RNA totalling roughly 0.5 to 1 ug underwent reverse transcription with random hexamers. TCR beta CDR3 was amplified by immunoSEQ covering 54 Vbeta and 13 Jbeta. TCRdb reprocessed the immunoSEQ multiplex PCR reads via MiXCR and lists one record per CDR3 protein. Here the sample spans about 210,000 distinct CDR3 sequences, around 93% being singletons. The germline V and J ends were trimmed by 9 bases and 0 bases, with 14 bases remaining between them. The CDR3 loop spans 14 amino acids. CDR1 SGHRS and CDR2 YFSETQ come from the germline V gene. A word on this clonotype: The antigen remains undetermined.

The rearrangement uses TRBV5-1 and TRBJ2-3; D is undetermined. This receptor was identified in a human donor with Susac syndrome. The sample comprised CD4+ T cells from PBMCs. This CDR3 reads CATSPDFSTDTQYF. CDR3 DNA: TGCGCCACCTCTCCCGACTTTAGCACAGATACGCAGTATTTT.